Each of the 29 T cell receptor beta chains below was sequenced from the same sample in a study of glioma-infiltrating T cells after dendritic cell vaccination. Time point noted: after dendritic cell vaccination, including at tumor progression/relapse. Data came from immunoSEQ multiplex PCR; TCRdb stores just in-frame clones and leaves some out. Of 80,000 to 100,000 clones listed, approximately 80% are singletons. The material sequenced was blood, taken after dendritic cell vaccination. These receptors all stem from a human donor with glioblastoma.

The chain combines TRBV9 with TRBJ2-1, with 8 bases identical to TRBD2. The V segment lost 3 bases and the J segment 4 bases; nucleotides outside the gene matches: 15. The CDR3 has 18 residues. Looked up from germline, CDR1 is SGDLS and CDR2 is YYNGEE. The CDR3 sequence: CASSAHPYWAGGYNEQFF. The DNA for the CDR3 is TGTGCCAGCAGCGCCCACCCTTACTGGGCGGGGGGATACAATGAGCAGTTCTTC.

This rearrangement joins TRBV2 to TRBJ2-2; the D gene is possibly TRBD2 (6 bases). CDR3 length equals 15 residues. In germline, CDR1 is SNHLY, CDR2 FYNNEI. Trimming left V 5 bases short and J 5 bases short, with 15 bases between. CDR3 DNA sequence: TGTGCCAGCAGTTACGGGACTCGCGGGACCGGGGAGCTGTTTTTT. Protein product: CASSYGTRGTGELFF.

Remarks on this clone: One end of the junction is discordant with germline, which a read error may explain. V gene TRBV20-1 combines with J gene TRBJ2-7; 8 positions agree with TRBD2. This CDR3 region has 9 residues. From germline, CDR1 is DFQATT and CDR2 SNEGSKA (reference sequence). The CDR3 loop is CSARVGLDF. The CDR3 DNA is TGCAGTGCTAGAGTGGGACTAGATTTC.

The chain joins TRBV18 to TRBJ1-1; possibly TRBD1 for D (5 bases). From germline, CDR1 is KGHSH and CDR2 LQKENI. CDR3 size: 14 residues. V was shortened by 0 bases and J by 10 bases, with 15 bases between the two germline ends. DNA for the CDR3: TGTGCCAGCTCACCACCGGGGCTTTCCGATCCAGCTTTCTTT. As protein: CASSPPGLSDPAFF.

DNA of the CDR3: TGTGCCACGCAAAGACTCGGAGCCTCGTCGGACGAGCAGTACTTC. Amino acid sequence: CATQRLGASSDEQYF. The V gene is TRBV5-6, the J gene TRBJ2-7; unclear D gene. The germline CDR1 and CDR2 sequences are SGHDT and YYEEEE. This CDR3 has 15 amino acids. V lost 9 bases and J 5 bases, leaving 24 bases between the germline ends.

This sequence joins TRBV10-2 and TRBJ2-7, with TRBD2 as a possible D gene (6 bases). The germline gives CDR1 WSHSY, CDR2 SAAADI. The V and J ends lost 6 bases and 2 bases respectively, with 8 bases between them. The CDR3 has 12 residues. CDR3: CASRRGAYEQYF. The CDR3, as DNA: TGCGCCAGCAGGCGGGGTGCCTACGAGCAGTACTTC.

The chain recombines TRBV14 with TRBJ2-1; TRBD2 aligns across 11 bases. The CDR3 covers 14 residues. Looked up from germline, CDR1 is SGHDN and CDR2 is FVKESK. Trimming took 6 bases from V and 10 from J; bases not matched to a gene: 8. The CDR3 sequence: CASRYLAGGGEQFF. Here the CDR3 DNA reads TGTGCCAGCAGGTACCTAGCGGGGGGCGGGGAGCAGTTCTTC.

The V and J genes are TRBV27 and TRBJ1-1; no firm D call. The CDR3 loop spans 13 amino acids. The germline V and J ends were trimmed by 5 bases and 0 bases, with 7 bases remaining between them. Germline V CDR1 and CDR2: MNHEY, SMNVEV (reference sequence). This CDR3 is CASSPTVNTEAFF. The CDR3 coding sequence is TGTGCCAGCAGTCCCACAGTGAACACTGAAGCTTTCTTT.

The chain uses TRBV5-4 and TRBJ2-7; TRBD1 agrees at 12 bases. J gave up 5 bases and V 3 bases, and 6 bases lay outside the gene matches. This CDR3 is 15 amino acids long. From germline, CDR1 is SGHNT and CDR2 YYREEE (reference sequence). The CDR3 sequence: CASSSTGTGGNEQYF. The CDR3 nucleotides are TGTGCCAGCAGCTCTACCGGGACAGGGGGCAACGAGCAGTACTTC.

In its sample, this clone was seen once. The rearrangement joins TRBV19 to TRBJ2-1; TRBD2 matches 15 bases. After removal of 5 bases from V and 8 bases from J, the junction contained 7 bases not matched to a gene. The CDR3 sequence is 16 residues long. Per the germline V gene, CDR1 is LNHDA and CDR2 is SQIVND (reference sequence). This CDR3 reads CASSRPGLAGGDEQFF. CDR3 nucleotides: TGTGCCAGTAGTCGTCCGGGACTAGCGGGAGGCGATGAGCAGTTCTTC. The whole variable domain, remainder taken from reference TRBV19 and TRBJ2-1, is DGGITQSPKYLFRKEGQNVTLSCEQNLNHDAMYWYRQDPGQGLRLIYYSQIVNDFQKGDIAEGYSVSREKKESFPLTVTSAQKNPTAFYLCASSRPGLAGGDEQFFGPGTRLTVL.

In its sample, this clone was seen once. The chain employs TRBV27 and TRBJ2-1; 8 nucleotides line up with TRBD1. The V gene end was trimmed by 8 bases and the J gene end by 9 bases; junction bases not matched to a gene: 12. CDR3 length: 14 residues. Germline V lookup: CDR1 MNHEY, CDR2 SMNVEV (reference sequence). The CDR3 DNA reads TGTGCCAGCTCCGAGAGCAGGGGGCAAGGTGAGCAGTTCTTC. Encoded protein: CASSESRGQGEQFF.

The chain uses TRBV10-3 and TRBJ2-7; maybe TRBD1 (5 bases). The germline gives CDR1 ENHRY, CDR2 SYGVKD. The V end was cut by 4 bases, the J end by 5 bases, with 12 bases between. This CDR3 has 13 amino acids. The DNA for the CDR3 is TGTGCCATCAGTGGTCAGGGCGCCAACGAGCAGTACTTC. Its protein is CAISGQGANEQYF.

The V call is TRBV5-1, the J call TRBJ2-5; 12 nucleotides line up with TRBD1. Germline V CDR1 and CDR2: SGHRS, YFSETQ. The CDR3 is 15 amino acids. V trimming: 8 bases; J trimming: 4 bases; junction bases outside the gene matches: 9. The CDR3 coding sequence is TGCGCCAGTAAACCGGGACAGGGGGCCAGAGAGACCCAGTACTTC. Translating it yields CASKPGQGARETQYF.

The chain links TRBV10-1 to TRBJ1-3, with D tentatively TRBD1 (6 bases). Germline CDR1 WNHNN, CDR2 SYGVQD (reference sequence). Trimming took 8 bases from V and 1 from J, leaving 15 bases between them. There are 15 residues in the CDR3. The chain's CDR3 is CASLRGGESGNTIYF. The CDR3, as DNA: TGCGCCAGCCTGAGGGGGGGCGAATCTGGAAACACCATATATTTT.

This chain joins TRBV9 and TRBJ1-2, with 9 positions matching TRBD1. Germline values: CDR1 SGDLS, CDR2 YYNGEE. V dropped 0 bases and J dropped 5; count of bases not matched to a gene: 2. The CDR3 has 14 residues. The CDR3 reads CASSVVGTGYGYTF. The CDR3 nucleotides read TGTGCCAGCAGCGTAGTTGGGACAGGGTATGGCTACACCTTC. Looking up the rest from reference TRBV9 and TRBJ1-2 gives the full variable domain: DSGVTQTPKHLITATGQRVTLRCSPRSGDLSVYWYQQSLDQGLQFLIQYYNGEERAKGNILERFSAQQFPDLHSELNLSSLELGDSALYFCASSVVGTGYGYTFGSGTRLTVV.

The chain is built from TRBV5-1 and TRBJ1-6, with D uncertain. CDR3 size: 15 residues. Per the germline V gene, CDR1 is SGHRS and CDR2 is YFSETQ. V lost 0 bases and J lost 8, with 12 bases in between. This CDR3 reads CASSLVGSYDSPLHF. The CDR3 DNA reads as TGCGCCAGCAGCTTGGTGGGGAGTTATGATTCACCCCTCCACTTT.

This clone occurred once. The germline gene is not matched at one end of the junction; a read error may be the cause. This CDR3 reads CASSLTGGAASF. CDR3 nucleotide sequence: TGTGCCAGCAGTTTGACAGGGGGTGCAGCTTCCTTT. The chain carries TRBV6-5 and TRBJ1-1; 9 bases align to TRBD1. In germline, CDR1 is MNHEY, CDR2 SVGAGI. The CDR3 spans 12 residues.

The V and J genes are TRBV12-5 and TRBJ1-3; tentatively, D is TRBD1 (5 bases). Looked up from germline, CDR1 is LGHNT and CDR2 is FRNRAP. With 6 bases removed from V and 9 bases from J, the gap between germline ends came to 21 bases. CDR3 length: 15 residues. CDR3 bases: TGTGCTAGTGGCGGACACCCGTCTATGGGGGGCACCATATATTTT. Its translation is CASGGHPSMGGTIYF.

This CDR3 reads CASSDALWGEQYF. CDR3 sequence (DNA): TGTGCCAGCAGTGACGCCCTTTGGGGGGAGCAGTATTTT. The V and J genes are TRBV6-4 and TRBJ2-3; possibly TRBD2 for D (6 bases). Germline V gene data show CDR1 as MRHNA and CDR2 as SNTAGT. Between the trimmed V and J ends, which lost 2 bases and 11 bases, there was a span of 14 bases. The CDR3 loop spans 13 amino acids.

The sample holds a few counts of this clone. The chain employs TRBV27 and TRBJ1-2, with D unclear. Germline V gene data show CDR1 as MNHEY and CDR2 as SMNVEV (reference sequence). CDR3 length: 11 residues. V was trimmed by 5 bases and J by 7 bases, leaving 8 bases between them. This chain's CDR3 is CASSGLGGYTF. DNA of the CDR3: TGTGCCAGCAGTGGGCTCGGTGGCTACACCTTC.

The J gene is TRBJ1-2, the V gene TRBV19; 9 nucleotides line up with TRBD1. Losses at the gene ends were 4 bases for V and 5 bases for J; bases not matched to a gene: 11. There are 16 residues in the CDR3. Germline CDR1 LNHDA, CDR2 SQIVND (reference sequence). The CDR3 loop is CASSKRTGTGLYGYTF. Here the CDR3 DNA reads TGTGCCAGTAGTAAACGAACCGGGACAGGGTTGTATGGCTACACCTTC.

The chain uses TRBV19 and TRBJ2-1; 12 bases are shared with TRBD2. This CDR3 spans 16 amino acids. J was trimmed by 10 bases and V by 5 bases; bases with no gene match: 12. From germline, CDR1 is LNHDA and CDR2 SQIVND (reference sequence). The CDR3, as DNA: TGTGCCAGTAGTCCGGGGACTAGCGGGCTGGGGTTGGAGCAGTTCTTC. It codes for CASSPGTSGLGLEQFF.

The chain is built from TRBV5-4 and TRBJ1-5; D is uncertain. CDR3 size: 15 residues. From germline, CDR1 is SGHNT and CDR2 YYREEE (reference sequence). Trimming cost V 0 bases and J 4 bases, with 11 bases left between them. The CDR3 loop reads CASSLGADGNQPQHF. The CDR3, as DNA: TGTGCCAGCAGCTTGGGGGCAGATGGGAATCAGCCCCAGCATTTT.

V is TRBV18 and J is TRBJ2-1, with D tentatively TRBD1 (6 bases). Germline loops: CDR1 KGHSH, CDR2 LQKENI. The CDR3 has 14 amino acids. V lost 4 bases, J lost 6 bases, and 13 bases lay in between. CDR3 residues: CASSLQGMGNEQFF. CDR3 in DNA: TGTGCCAGCTCACTCCAGGGGATGGGCAATGAGCAGTTCTTC.

This clone was counted a few times. This chain uses TRBV29-1 with TRBJ2-5; tentatively, D is TRBD2 (5 bases). The germline CDR1 and CDR2 sequences are SQVTM and ANQGSEA. This CDR3 has 14 residues. The V gene lost 4 bases and the J gene lost 5 bases, with 17 bases spanning the gap. CDR3 nucleotide sequence: TGCAGCGTTGTGTCTAGCCCCACCCCGGAGACCCAGTACTTC. Translated, it gives CSVVSSPTPETQYF.

V is TRBV10-2 and J is TRBJ2-1; 8 nucleotides line up with TRBD2. There are 13 residues in the CDR3. J gave up 3 bases and V 8 bases, and 3 bases lay outside the gene matches. Germline values: CDR1 WSHSY, CDR2 SAAADI. The CDR3 bases are TGCGCCAGCGGGACTAGTTTCTACAATGAGCAGTTCTTC. Encoded protein: CASGTSFYNEQFF.

In nucleotides, the CDR3 is TGTGCCAGCAGCAAAGGGCCGGGAATGGAGGGAAACACCATATATTTT. Translation gives CASSKGPGMEGNTIYF. The chain carries TRBV21-1 and TRBJ1-3. TRBV21-1 is shown as a pseudogene. This CDR3 is built from 16 residues.

The V gene is TRBV10-3, the J gene TRBJ2-7; TRBD2 agrees at 8 bases. CDR1 is ENHRY, CDR2 SYGVKD, per germline. After removal of 11 bases from V and 2 bases from J, the junction contained 5 bases not matched to a gene. CDR3 size: 12 residues. The CDR3 here is CAVGGGTYEQYF. As DNA, the CDR3 is TGTGCCGTCGGGGGGGGGACCTACGAGCAGTACTTC.

CDR3 sequence reads: CATSPSRNSNQPQHF. The CDR3 region has the DNA TGTGCCACCAGCCCTAGTCGGAATAGCAATCAGCCCCAGCATTTT. This sequence joins TRBV15 and TRBJ1-5; D remains ambiguous. The CDR3 contains 15 residues. Germline lookup yields CDR1 LNHNV and CDR2 YYDKDF (reference sequence). Trimming removed 5 bases from V and 0 bases from J, with 11 bases in between.